The 15 T cell receptor beta chains below were found in one sample sequenced in a study of PD-L1 blockade in urothelial cancer. Indicated time point: pretreatment peripheral blood. Assay: immunoSEQ multiplex PCR; the TCRdb copy retains only in-frame clones and omits some. The sample holds roughly 45,000 clones, approximately 80% seen once. The sequences come from PBMCs, collected around atezolizumab (anti-PD-L1) treatment. The receptors stem from a man between 60 and 75 years old with urothelial cancer.

This clone was found once. The chain employs TRBV4-3 and TRBJ2-3; 8 positions match TRBD2. Per the germline V gene, CDR1 is LGHNA and CDR2 is YSLEER. Germline trimming cut 4 bases from V and 3 bases from J; bases unmatched to any gene: 9. This CDR3 contains 16 residues. The chain's CDR3 is CASSPSSGSRTDTQYF. For the CDR3, the DNA is TGCGCCAGCAGCCCCTCTAGCGGGTCCCGGACAGATACGCAGTATTTT.

The V call is TRBV6-1, the J call TRBJ1-4; TRBD1 matches at 8 bases. Per the germline V gene, CDR1 is MNHNS and CDR2 is SASEGT. This CDR3 is built from 15 residues. Germline trimming cut 7 bases from V and 7 bases from J; bases unmatched to any gene: 11. Here the CDR3 reads CASTRSQGAVEKLFF. Written as DNA, the CDR3 is TGTGCCAGCACCAGAAGCCAGGGGGCCGTTGAAAAACTGTTTTTT.

The genes are TRBV28 and TRBJ2-7; TRBD2 might be the D (7 bases). Trimming cost V 6 bases and J 3 bases, with 15 bases left between them. The germline V gene has CDR1 MDHEN and CDR2 SYDVKM. The CDR3 sequence is 14 residues long. In DNA, the CDR3 is TGTGCCAGCAGGACCCACAGGGAGGGCTACGAGCAGTACTTC. Its protein product is CASRTHREGYEQYF.

This clone appeared a single time. The gene calls are TRBV28 and TRBJ2-7, with a weak D call TRBD2 (7 bases). CDR1 and CDR2 (germline): MDHEN, SYDVKM. The CDR3 has 17 residues. Deletions cut 5 bases from V and 0 bases from J, with 20 bases between. CDR3 sequence: CASSPRGGRLNSYEQYF. The CDR3 DNA reads as TGTGCCAGCAGTCCTAGGGGGGGTAGACTAAACTCCTACGAGCAGTACTTC. Based on the CDR3 plus reference TRBV28 and TRBJ2-7, the full variable domain is DVKVTQSSRYLVKRTGEKVFLECVQDMDHENMFWYRQDPGLGLRLIYFSYDVKMKEKGDIPEGYSVSREKKERFSLILESASTNQTSMYLCASSPRGGRLNSYEQYFGPGTRLTVT.

The V and J genes are TRBV2 and TRBJ2-3, with 13 bases matching TRBD2. The CDR3 covers 16 residues. CDR1 is SNHLY and CDR2 is FYNNEI in the germline V gene. After removal of 5 bases from V and 3 bases from J, the junction contained 5 bases not matched to a gene. The CDR3 is CASSPTSGRRTDTQYF. For the CDR3, the DNA is TGTGCCAGCAGTCCGACTAGCGGGAGGAGGACAGATACGCAGTATTTT.

The chain joins TRBV7-2 to TRBJ2-7; 8 bases fit TRBD1. This CDR3 spans 15 amino acids. Germline values: CDR1 SGHTA, CDR2 FQGNSA. Trimming removed 5 bases from V and 1 base from J; junction bases left unmatched: 7. The CDR3 bases are TGTGCCAGCAGCCCTACAGGGGGTGGGTCCTACGAGCAGTACTTC. Residues: CASSPTGGGSYEQYF.

The CDR3 DNA reads as TGTGCCAGCATCGCGACACCGACGAACACCGGGGAGCTGTTTTTT. Its protein product is CASIATPTNTGELFF. V gene TRBV5-4 combines with J gene TRBJ2-2, with no clear D. The CDR3 is 15 residues long. Deletions cut 6 bases from V and 0 bases from J, with 12 bases between. Germline V CDR1 and CDR2: SGHNT, YYREEE (reference sequence).

The table lists this clone with many counts. The CDR3 spells CASSGAKGNQPQHF. In nucleotides, the CDR3 is TGTGCCAGCAGTGGGGCAAAGGGCAATCAGCCCCAGCATTTT. The rearrangement uses TRBV7-2 and TRBJ1-5; D is possibly TRBD1 (5 bases). Between the trimmed V and J ends, which lost 6 bases and 2 bases, there was a span of 11 bases. Germline CDR1 reads SGHTA; CDR2 reads FQGNSA. The CDR3 is 14 amino acids.

V usage is TRBV6-5 and J usage is TRBJ1-5; tentative D call: TRBD1 (6 bases). This CDR3 region has 13 residues. The ends were cut back, 5 bases at V and 5 bases at J, with 10 bases in the middle. Germline V CDR1 and CDR2: MNHEY, SVGAGI. Written as DNA, the CDR3 is TGTGCCAGCAGTATTGACAGGTATCAGCCCCAGCATTTT. Its protein product is CASSIDRYQPQHF.

The chain uses TRBV5-1 and TRBJ2-2; 11 positions agree with TRBD2. The CDR3 contains 18 residues. With 1 base clipped from V and 0 bases from J, the junction kept 5 bases outside the gene matches. Germline values: CDR1 SGHRS, CDR2 YFSETQ. Here the CDR3 reads CASSLKASGGTNTGELFF. In DNA, the CDR3 is TGCGCCAGCAGCTTGAAGGCTAGCGGGGGGACGAACACCGGGGAGCTGTTTTTT.

The chain couples TRBV18 to TRBJ2-5; 10 bases are shared with TRBD2. CDR1 KGHSH and CDR2 LQKENI come from the germline V gene. V lost 2 bases to trimming and J lost 2 bases; unmatched junction nucleotides: 5. The CDR3 is 16 residues long. This CDR3 is CASSPTLAGVQETQYF. The CDR3 region has the DNA TGTGCCAGCTCACCAACCCTAGCGGGGGTGCAAGAGACCCAGTACTTC.

The gene calls are TRBV2 and TRBJ2-2; tentatively, D is TRBD2 (5 bases). Germline V gene lookup returns CDR1 SNHLY and CDR2 FYNNEI. The CDR3 contains 15 residues. Trimming took 2 bases from V and 7 from J, leaving 14 bases between them. The CDR3 spells CASSESLAGVGELFF. As DNA, the CDR3 is TGTGCCAGCAGTGAAAGCCTAGCCGGGGTCGGGGAGCTGTTTTTT.

The rearrangement links TRBV2 to TRBJ1-4, with TRBD1 identical over 9 bases. This CDR3 contains 15 residues. V lost 6 bases and J lost 6; bases outside the gene matches: 8. Germline values: CDR1 SNHLY, CDR2 FYNNEI. The CDR3 spells CASSQNRGPHEKLFF. The CDR3 DNA follows: TGTGCCAGCAGCCAGAACAGGGGGCCACATGAAAAACTGTTTTTT.

The chain couples TRBV7-8 to TRBJ2-7, with 9 bases lining up with TRBD1. J lost 3 bases, V lost 5 bases, and 5 bases had no gene match. CDR3 size: 14 residues. Looked up from germline, CDR1 is SGHVS and CDR2 is FQNEAQ. CDR3 DNA sequence: TGTGCCAGCAGCCGGGGACAGGGAGTCTACGAGCAGTACTTC. Amino acid sequence: CASSRGQGVYEQYF. The full variable domain, completed using reference TRBV7-8 and TRBJ2-7, is GAGVSQSPRYKVAKRGQDVALRCDPISGHVSLFWYQQALGQGPEFLTYFQNEAQLDKSGLPSDRFFAERPEGSVSTLKIQRTQQEDSAVYLCASSRGQGVYEQYFGPGTRLTVT.

V usage is TRBV4-3 and J usage is TRBJ2-3; weak D call: TRBD2 (6 bases). Germline loops: CDR1 LGHNA, CDR2 YSLEER. This CDR3 has 17 amino acids. The V end lost 3 bases, the J end lost 0 bases, and 16 bases lay between the germline ends. CDR3 sequence: CASSQEASVWSTDTQYF. The CDR3 nucleotides read TGCGCCAGCAGCCAGGAGGCTAGCGTATGGAGCACAGATACGCAGTATTTT.